The source of this T cell receptor (beta chain) is a study of sequential checkpoint blockade in melanoma. Profiling relied on immunoSEQ multiplex PCR, and the TCRdb table lists in-frame clones only, not all of them. The table shows fewer than 20,000 clones, with roughly 28% occurring only once. Treatment indicated: randomized to nivolumab then ipilimumab (arm A) or the reverse (arm B). Germline CDR1 reads SGHRS; CDR2 reads YFSETQ. V shed 5 bases and J shed 3 bases, with 15 bases lying between them. This CDR3 has 15 amino acids. The genes are TRBV5-1 and TRBJ1-5; weak D call: TRBD1 (5 bases). This clonotype originated in a human donor with melanoma. The material was tumor tissue (inferred from file names), obtained from a patient given nivolumab and ipilimumab in sequence. CDR3 DNA sequence: TGCGCCAGCAGATTTTTAGGGGCATTCAATCAGCCCCAGCATTTT. As protein: CASRFLGAFNQPQHF.